These 8 T cell receptor beta chains were sequenced from one sample in a study of T cells after yellow fever vaccination. TCRdb passed the 5' RACE reads through MiXCR, listing each CDR3 protein once. The sample has a few hundred thousand distinct CDR3 sequences; about 3.5% are singletons. Sequenced here: PBMCs, sampled on the day of the yellow fever booster vaccination. The receptors originated from a man between 18 and 29 years old who received the YFV17D yellow fever vaccine.

This clonotype was picked up many times. The rearrangement joins TRBV2 to TRBJ2-7; 8 bases map to TRBD1. The CDR3 length is 15 residues. Trimming cost V 1 base and J 4 bases; bases outside gene matches: 6. Germline V CDR1 and CDR2: SNHLY, FYNNEI. CDR3 sequence (DNA): TGTGCCAGCAGTGAAGGGACAGGGCTATATTACGAGCAGTACTTC. Protein: CASSEGTGLYYEQYF.

At least ten counts were recorded for this clonotype. The rearrangement links TRBV4-1 to TRBJ2-5, with D unclear. The CDR3 runs 16 residues. Germline V gene lookup returns CDR1 MGHRA and CDR2 YSYEKL. Trimming removed 0 bases from V and 2 bases from J, with 13 bases in between. The CDR3, as DNA: TGCGCCAGCAGCCAAGATAGGGCCGTATTTCAAGAGACCCAGTACTTC. It specifies CASSQDRAVFQETQYF.

This clonotype was counted many times. The genes are TRBV19 and TRBJ2-1; tentatively, D is TRBD2 (7 bases). Deletions cut 7 bases from V and 3 bases from J, with 16 bases between. This CDR3 comprises 15 residues. Germline CDR1 LNHDA, CDR2 SQIVND (reference sequence). In nucleotides, the CDR3 is TGTGCCAGTATCCCGGGGGGCACAGGCTACAATGAGCAGTTCTTC. Encoded protein: CASIPGGTGYNEQFF.

V gene TRBV27 combines with J gene TRBJ2-7; D unclear. In germline, CDR1 is MNHEY, CDR2 SMNVEV (reference sequence). This CDR3 contains 13 residues. Deletions cut 5 bases from V and 7 bases from J, with 15 bases between. The CDR3 nucleotides read TGTGCCAGCAGTCCCGGGCCGTTTGGGGAGCAGTACGTC. Translating it yields CASSPGPFGEQYV.

Only a few counts were recorded for this clonotype. The CDR3 here is CASRAKTGHSGNTIYF. The DNA of the CDR3 is TGTGCCAGCAGGGCGAAGACAGGCCACTCTGGAAACACCATATATTTT. The rearrangement links TRBV25-1 to TRBJ1-3; TRBD1 is a possible D gene (6 bases). Germline loops: CDR1 MGHDK, CDR2 SYGVNS. The ends were cut back, 6 bases at V and 0 bases at J, with 15 bases in the middle. The CDR3 is 16 residues long.

This clonotype was detected many times. The rearrangement links TRBV7-9 to TRBJ2-4; 14 bases line up with TRBD2. This CDR3 spans 17 amino acids. Germline CDR1 and CDR2: SEHNR and FQNEAQ (reference sequence). Trimming cost V 4 bases and J 8 bases; bases outside gene matches: 10. CDR3: CASSSITTSGGAHIQYF. CDR3 in DNA: TGTGCCAGCAGCTCCATCACGACTAGCGGGGGGGCACACATTCAGTACTTC.

This clonotype appeared many times. This rearrangement joins TRBV4-3 to TRBJ1-5; D is unresolved. From germline, CDR1 is LGHNA and CDR2 YSLEER. The CDR3 loop spans 14 amino acids. Trimming shortened V by 6 bases and J by 0 bases, and 9 bases separated the two germline ends. CDR3 in DNA: TGCGCCAGCAGTAACGATTATAGCAATCAGCCCCAGCATTTT. Translating gives CASSNDYSNQPQHF.

Many counts were recorded for this clonotype. The gene calls are TRBV15 and TRBJ2-5; D not certain. Trimming took 0 bases from V and 5 from J, leaving 13 bases between them. Germline V gives CDR1 LNHNV, CDR2 YYDKDF (reference sequence). The CDR3 totals 15 residues. The CDR3 nucleotides read TGTGCCACCAGCAGAGATCTACTCTTAGGGGAGACCCAGTACTTC. This gives the protein CATSRDLLLGETQYF.